This TCR beta chain was captured in a study of blood T cells in healthy people across ages. Study details: About one barcoded beta molecule per two T cells came from capture by template switching.

With a J-beta primer mix and a sample-barcoded 5' primer, a second PCR ran about 7 to 11 cycles. TCRdb redid the calling of the 5' RACE reads with MiXCR, one entry per CDR3 protein. The sample comprises 650,000 to 1,000,000 distinct CDR3 sequences, under 40% of which are singletons, and approximately 13% rests with the top ten. The V and J ends lost 3 bases and 5 bases respectively, with 10 bases between them. There are 13 residues in the CDR3. The sequenced material came from blood. The chain carries TRBV12-3 or TRBV12-4 and TRBJ1-1; the D is unclear. This receptor was obtained from a young man in good health. The CDR3 protein is CASSFSDLTEAFF. CDR3 sequence (DNA): TGTGCCAGCAGTTTCTCCGATTTGACTGAAGCTTTCTTT.